This T cell receptor (beta chain) comes out of a study of blood T cells in healthy people across ages. General observations from the study: When set beside aged donors, long-lived donors presented more naive CD4+ cells and higher diversity. Measured against age, TCR beta diversity per million T cells decreased in a roughly linear manner. The CMV status of each donor remained undetermined, and this could have confounded shifts in expanded clonotypes.

It was with a sample-barcoded 5' primer and a J-beta primer mix that a second PCR of about 7 to 12 cycles was run. Each of the cDNA molecules was tagged by a template-switch adaptor with 12 random nucleotides. In TCRdb, the 5' RACE reads were re-called with MiXCR into one record per CDR3 protein. The table has just under 750,000 distinct CDR3 sequences, 22% seen once. This clonotype turned up a few times. Its antigen is as yet unknown. The germline gives CDR1 SGHTA, CDR2 FQGNSA. The CDR3 contains 15 residues. Trimming shortened V by 5 bases and J by 1 base, and 13 bases separated the two germline ends.

The clonotype was recovered from a man in his sixties or seventies in good health. The rearrangement uses TRBV7-2 and TRBJ2-3; a weak D match, TRBD2 (6 bases). Sequenced material: blood. The CDR3 is CASSLRLVRTDTQYF. In nucleotides, the CDR3 is TGTGCCAGCAGCCTTCGACTAGTCCGCACAGATACGCAGTATTTT.